These 27 T cell receptor beta chains came from one sample sequenced in a study of blood T cell repertoires in COVID-19 (dated by TCRdb to about 2020). Libraries were prepared through the immunoSEQ multiplex PCR assay. TCRdb took this table from immuneACCESS and kept in-frame rearrangements with V and J called. Such tables lack part of the clones; where checked against another copy, unresolved V genes explain under half of the gap, and the rest is unexplained. For this sample there are 200,000 to 250,000 clones; approximately 86% appear just once. 3.6% of the sample is taken by the ten largest. Sequenced input: peripheral blood. The source is a woman of 80 years or more with acute or convalescent COVID-19.

The V and J genes are TRBV3-1 (or the pseudogene TRBV3-2) and TRBJ2-5, with 12 bases that match TRBD2. Germline V lookup: CDR1 LGHDT, CDR2 YNNKEL (reference sequence). After removal of 6 bases from V and 3 bases from J, the junction contained 5 bases not matched to a gene. The CDR3 is 15 residues long. The CDR3 region is CASRPRLAGEETQYF. CDR3 bases: TGTGCCAGCAGGCCTCGACTAGCGGGGGAAGAGACCCAGTACTTC.

This clone was found once. This CDR3 is CASSLAQGGNEKLFF. CDR3 DNA: TGCGCCAGCAGCTTGGCACAGGGTGGTAATGAAAAACTGTTTTTT. The chain combines TRBV5-1 with TRBJ1-4, with D possibly matching TRBD1 (6 bases). The CDR3 has 15 residues. The germline gives CDR1 SGHRS, CDR2 YFSETQ. Trimming left V 0 bases short and J 4 bases short, with 10 bases between.

In this sample, this clone turned up a few times. The chain combines TRBV2 with TRBJ2-5; TRBD2 matches at 9 bases. V gave up 4 bases and J gave up 2 bases; unmatched junction bases: 2. CDR1 is SNHLY, CDR2 FYNNEI, per germline. The CDR3 has 14 amino acids. The CDR3 DNA reads TGTGCCAGCAGTGGGGGACTAGCACAAGAGACCCAGTACTTC. It is translated as CASSGGLAQETQYF. Full variable domain (remainder filled in from reference TRBV2 and TRBJ2-5): EPEVTQTPSHQVTQMGQEVILRCVPISNHLYFYWYRQILGQKVEFLVSFYNNEISEKSEIFDDQFSVERPDGSNFTLKIRSTKLEDSAMYFCASSGGLAQETQYFGPGTRLLVL.

This clone was seen a few times. V gene TRBV7-8 combines with J gene TRBJ2-7; 12 nucleotides agree with TRBD1. Looked up from germline, CDR1 is SGHVS and CDR2 is FQNEAQ. This CDR3 spans 15 amino acids. Germline trimming cut 5 bases from V and 5 bases from J; bases unmatched to any gene: 7. The CDR3 sequence is CASSPSGTGGHEQYF. In DNA form, the CDR3 reads TGTGCCAGCAGCCCCTCCGGGACAGGGGGCCACGAGCAGTACTTC.

The rearrangement links TRBV28 to TRBJ2-7, with 8 bases lining up with TRBD1. The germline V gene has CDR1 MDHEN and CDR2 SYDVKM. The CDR3 sequence is 13 residues long. Germline trimming cut 7 bases from V and 3 bases from J; bases unmatched to any gene: 5. The CDR3 sequence: CASKGQAIYEQYF. DNA for the CDR3: TGTGCCAGCAAGGGACAGGCAATCTACGAGCAGTACTTC.

A note on this clone: One end of the junction does not line up with germline, which may come from a read error. V usage is TRBV29-1 and J usage is TRBJ2-3; 10 nucleotides agree with TRBD1. The germline V gene encodes CDR1 SQVTM and CDR2 ANQGSEA. The CDR3 extends over 14 amino acids. The CDR3 sequence is CSLDGQGVADTQYF. CDR3 DNA: TGCAGCCTTGACGGACAGGGGGTGGCAGATACGCAGTATTTT.

As DNA, the CDR3 is TGTGCCAGCAGCACCGTCGACAAGCACAATGAGCAGTTCTTC. It codes for CASSTVDKHNEQFF. The chain has TRBV5-4 and TRBJ2-1; D gene unclear. Germline values: CDR1 SGHNT, CDR2 YYREEE (reference sequence). The CDR3 contains 14 residues. V lost 4 bases and J lost 5, with 13 bases in between.

The gene calls are TRBV24-1 and TRBJ2-1; TRBD1 aligns across 8 bases. From germline, CDR1 is KGHDR and CDR2 SFDVKD. V was pared by 7 bases and J by 10 bases, with 8 bases of the junction left unmatched. The CDR3 loop spans 13 amino acids. The DNA for the CDR3 is TGTGCCACCAGGGGACAGGTGGGGGAGGAGCAGTTCTTC. Protein: CATRGQVGEEQFF.

In nucleotides, the CDR3 is TGCGCCAGCAGCTTGGAGTACAGGATTAATGAAAAACTGTTTTTT. Protein: CASSLEYRINEKLFF. The chain links TRBV5-1 to TRBJ1-4, with D possibly being TRBD1 (5 bases). Germline V lookup: CDR1 SGHRS, CDR2 YFSETQ. Trimming took 0 bases from V and 4 from J, leaving 10 bases between them. CDR3 length: 15 residues.

The genes are TRBV27 and TRBJ2-7, with 11 positions matching TRBD2. Germline values: CDR1 MNHEY, CDR2 SMNVEV (reference sequence). The CDR3 length is 15 residues. The trim removed 5 bases at V and 2 bases at J, leaving 5 bases unmatched. CDR3 sequence (DNA): TGTGCCAGCAGTGTCCTAGCGGGGGGTCCCTACGAGCAGTACTTC. Encoded protein: CASSVLAGGPYEQYF.

This rearrangement joins TRBV15 to TRBJ1-1; tentative D call: TRBD1 (6 bases). The germline CDR1 and CDR2 sequences are LNHNV and YYDKDF (reference sequence). V lost 2 bases to trimming and J lost 2 bases, with 15 bases between them. There are 16 residues in the CDR3. Here the CDR3 DNA reads TGTGCCACCAGCAGAACCCCCGACAGGTTTAACACTGAAGCTTTCTTT. It specifies CATSRTPDRFNTEAFF.

The gene calls are TRBV9 and TRBJ2-3, with 8 bases matching TRBD2. The germline CDR1 and CDR2 sequences are SGDLS and YYNGEE. V gave up 4 bases and J gave up 1 base; unmatched junction bases: 5. The CDR3 covers 15 residues. The CDR3 DNA reads TGTGCCAGCAGCCCCGGGGGGGCGGGCACAGATACGCAGTATTTT. Translation gives CASSPGGAGTDTQYF.

The CDR3 coding sequence is TGCGCCAGCAGCCACGCTACGACGGAGCCTACGCAGTATTTT. Protein: CASSHATTEPTQYF. This chain joins TRBV4-3 and TRBJ2-3; D is uncertain. The CDR3 is made up of 14 amino acids. Deletions cut 3 bases from V and 8 bases from J, with 15 bases between. The germline gives CDR1 LGHNA, CDR2 YSLEER.

This clone was seen once. This rearrangement joins TRBV11-2 to TRBJ2-7, with 11 bases fitting TRBD2. The CDR3 runs 15 residues. The ends lost 2 bases at V and 0 bases at J; junction bases unmatched: 0. Germline CDR1 SGHAT, CDR2 FQNNGV. The CDR3 DNA is TGTGCCAGCAGCTTACTAGCGGGGGGCTCCTACGAGCAGTACTTC. Protein product: CASSLLAGGSYEQYF.

The rearrangement links TRBV6-5 to TRBJ1-5; 9 nucleotides line up with TRBD1. The J segment lost 6 bases and the V segment lost 5 bases, leaving 8 bases of the junction unmatched. Germline V gene data show CDR1 as MNHEY and CDR2 as SVGAGI. This CDR3 has 15 residues. In DNA form, the CDR3 reads TGTGCCAGCAGTAGACAGGGGGAAACGGGTCAGCCCCAGCATTTT. Translation: CASSRQGETGQPQHF.

This clone was recorded once. Written as DNA, the CDR3 is TGTGCCAGCAGTTACCCAGGACAGTCTTACTATGGCTACACCTTC. This sequence encodes CASSYPGQSYYGYTF. The chain is built from TRBV6-2 or TRBV6-3 and TRBJ1-2; TRBD1 might be the D (6 bases). This CDR3 has 15 residues. V lost 2 bases, J lost 3 bases, and 13 bases lay in between. Germline CDR1 reads MNHEY; CDR2 reads SVGEGT.

This clone was detected only once. The chain is built from TRBV2 and TRBJ1-2; D not certain. Trimming removed 6 bases at V and 5 bases at J, with 7 bases between. The CDR3 is 11 residues long. Germline CDR1 reads SNHLY; CDR2 reads FYNNEI. The CDR3 DNA sequence: TGTGCCAGCAGCACAGAATATGGCTACACCTTC. Protein product: CASSTEYGYTF.

V is TRBV30 and J is TRBJ1-3; no firm D call. The CDR3 has 16 residues. Germline CDR1 and CDR2: GTSNPN and SVGIG (reference sequence). V was shortened by 0 bases and J by 0 bases, with 12 bases between the two germline ends. This chain's CDR3 is CAWSVHDTDSGNTIYF. CDR3 nucleotides: TGTGCCTGGAGTGTACATGATACCGACTCTGGAAACACCATATATTTT.

This clone was detected only once. The chain couples TRBV24-1 to TRBJ1-2, with D possibly matching TRBD1 (5 bases). CDR1 and CDR2 from the germline V gene are KGHDR and SFDVKD. Trimming took 10 bases from V and 2 from J, leaving 10 bases between them. The CDR3 length is 12 residues. The CDR3 nucleotides read TGTGCCACGGAGACAGAAAACTATGGCTACACCTTC. Encoded protein: CATETENYGYTF.

The chain carries TRBV28 and TRBJ1-2, with 7 bases matching TRBD1. Germline CDR1 and CDR2: MDHEN and SYDVKM. The CDR3 consists of 15 residues. V lost 7 bases, J lost 7 bases, and 15 bases stayed unmatched. CDR3 DNA: TGTGCCAGCACCCCAGGGGGGAGAAGGGAATTTGGCTACACCTTC. Its protein product is CASTPGGRREFGYTF.

This clone was found a few times. The chain uses TRBV5-1 and TRBJ1-2, with 9 bases fitting TRBD1. V lost 0 bases, J lost 8 bases, and 5 bases stayed unmatched. Per the germline V gene, CDR1 is SGHRS and CDR2 is YFSETQ. The CDR3 contains 14 residues. The CDR3 DNA sequence: TGCGCCAGCAGCTTGGAACAGGGGGCGGGCGGCTACACCTTC. It is translated as CASSLEQGAGGYTF.

In DNA form, the CDR3 reads TGTGCCAGCAGCCAAGGCTACGGGGACACCATATATTTT. This gives the protein CASSQGYGDTIYF. The gene calls are TRBV3-1 (or the pseudogene TRBV3-2) and TRBJ1-3, with D unclear. The CDR3 is made up of 13 amino acids. V lost 1 base and J lost 8, with 9 bases in between. The germline V gene encodes CDR1 LGHDT and CDR2 YNNKEL (reference sequence).

The chain combines TRBV19 with TRBJ1-2; D might be TRBD1 (5 bases). CDR1 and CDR2 (germline): LNHDA, SQIVND (reference sequence). This CDR3 comprises 14 residues. Trimming took 5 bases from V and 4 from J, leaving 14 bases between them. The DNA of the CDR3 is TGTGCCAGTAGTGTGGCTGGGGGGATCTATGGCTACACCTTC. Amino acid sequence: CASSVAGGIYGYTF.

The chain combines TRBV28 with TRBJ1-2; no clear D gene. This CDR3 contains 15 residues. V was pared by 3 bases and J by 5 bases, with 16 bases between. Germline assignment: CDR1 MDHEN and CDR2 SYDVKM. Here the CDR3 reads CASSFSPLTGYGYTF. The CDR3 region has the DNA TGTGCCAGCAGTTTCTCCCCATTAACGGGGTATGGCTACACCTTC.

The chain couples TRBV28 to TRBJ1-1; D not resolved. This CDR3 is built from 12 residues. With 4 bases removed from V and 4 bases from J, the gap between germline ends came to 7 bases. CDR1 is MDHEN, CDR2 SYDVKM, per germline. DNA for the CDR3: TGTGCCAGCAGTTCGGTAGTCACTGAAGCTTTCTTT. Protein product: CASSSVVTEAFF. The full variable domain, its missing parts supplied by reference TRBV28 and TRBJ1-1, is DVKVTQSSRYLVKRTGEKVFLECVQDMDHENMFWYRQDPGLGLRLIYFSYDVKMKEKGDIPEGYSVSREKKERFSLILESASTNQTSMYLCASSSVVTEAFFGQGTRLTVV.

The V gene is TRBV7-2, the J gene TRBJ1-6; D is undetermined. CDR1 is SGHTA and CDR2 is FQGNSA in the germline V gene. The CDR3 extends over 16 amino acids. V gave up 0 bases and J gave up 2 bases, with 8 bases separating them. The DNA for the CDR3 is TGTGCCAGCAGCTTAGCCCCCGGGACCTATAATTCACCCCTCCACTTT. This gives the protein CASSLAPGTYNSPLHF.

A remark on this clone: Other DNA sequences within the sample encode an identical CDR3. The chain employs TRBV10-3 and TRBJ1-5; D not resolved. Looked up from germline, CDR1 is ENHRY and CDR2 is SYGVKD. V shed 0 bases and J shed 2 bases, with 5 bases lying between them. The CDR3 has 14 residues. CDR3 amino acids: CAISESGGNQPQHF. CDR3 bases: TGTGCCATCAGTGAGTCTGGAGGCAATCAGCCCCAGCATTTT.